Each of the 14 T cell receptor beta chains below was sequenced from the same sample in a study of OX40 agonist ivuxolimab in advanced cancers. Assay used: immunoSEQ multiplex PCR; TCRdb lists only in-frame clones, some missing. The sample has around 61,000 clones, over 80% seen once. Sequences were derived from CD4+ or CD8+ T cells sorted from blood, sampled in a trial of the OX40 agonist ivuxolimab. The receptors originated from an adult with an advanced solid tumor such as melanoma, head and neck, liver or kidney cancer.

The rearrangement joins TRBV4-3 to TRBJ1-6; D may be TRBD1 (5 bases). The CDR3 runs to 14 residues. Germline V CDR1 and CDR2: LGHNA, YSLEER. Trimming removed 4 bases from V and 7 bases from J, with 11 bases in between. The CDR3 protein is CASSPGEKNSPLHF. CDR3 nucleotide sequence: TGCGCCAGCAGCCCGGGGGAAAAGAATTCACCCCTCCACTTT.

The chain employs TRBV27 and TRBJ2-1, with unresolved D. V was pared by 6 bases and J by 8 bases, with 8 bases between. The germline gives CDR1 MNHEY, CDR2 SMNVEV (reference sequence). This CDR3 has 11 amino acids. In nucleotides, the CDR3 is TGTGCCAGCAGCCCCGGGCATGAGCAGTTCTTC. Its protein product is CASSPGHEQFF.

The chain is built from TRBV27 and TRBJ1-5, with TRBD1 matching 7 bases. This CDR3 is built from 15 residues. The J segment lost 5 bases and the V segment lost 7 bases, leaving 11 bases of the junction unmatched. Germline V gene data show CDR1 as MNHEY and CDR2 as SMNVEV (reference sequence). CDR3 amino acids: CASKATGVWYQPQHF. The CDR3 DNA reads as TGTGCCAGCAAGGCCACAGGGGTCTGGTATCAGCCCCAGCATTTT.

This clone was counted once. The CDR3: CASSRPAGGGKNGYTF. As DNA, the CDR3 is TGTGCCAGCAGTCGCCCCGCGGGGGGGGGAAAGAATGGCTACACCTTC. The chain carries TRBV28 and TRBJ1-2; perhaps TRBD1 as D (5 bases). Trimming shortened V by 5 bases and J by 6 bases, and 22 bases separated the two germline ends. The CDR3 sequence is 16 residues long. From germline, CDR1 is MDHEN and CDR2 SYDVKM.

The CDR3 DNA is TGCGCCAGCAGCCAAGCTGCGGGGAAATACAATGAGCAGTTCTTC. Its translation: CASSQAAGKYNEQFF. The J gene is TRBJ2-1, the V gene TRBV4-1; D might be TRBD2 (6 bases). In germline, CDR1 is MGHRA, CDR2 YSYEKL. The CDR3 has 15 residues. V was trimmed by 1 base and J by 4 bases, leaving 11 bases between them.

The chain has TRBV11-2 and TRBJ2-1; D may be TRBD2 (5 bases). Germline CDR1 and CDR2: SGHAT and FQNNGV. CDR3 length equals 16 residues. V lost 4 bases, J lost 4 bases, and 17 bases lay in between. CDR3 sequence: CASSSPKGLSYNEQFF. As DNA, the CDR3 is TGTGCCAGCAGCTCCCCTAAAGGACTGAGTTACAATGAGCAGTTCTTC.

V usage is TRBV4-3 and J usage is TRBJ1-3; TRBD1 aligns across 10 bases. This CDR3 region has 17 residues. Germline loops: CDR1 LGHNA, CDR2 YSLEER. The V gene end was trimmed by 4 bases and the J gene end by 1 base; junction bases not matched to a gene: 7. CDR3 DNA sequence: TGCGCCAGCAGCCGTCGACAGGGGGCTAGTTCTGGAAACACCATATATTTT. Its translation: CASSRRQGASSGNTIYF.

The CDR3 DNA sequence: TGTGCCAGCAGTTTATCGAGAACCGGGGAGCTGTTTTTT. Protein sequence: CASSLSRTGELFF. This sequence joins TRBV27 and TRBJ2-2; unclear D gene. The V end was cut by 0 bases, the J end by 5 bases, with 4 bases between. Germline loops: CDR1 MNHEY, CDR2 SMNVEV (reference sequence). The CDR3 has 13 amino acids.

This chain joins TRBV4-3 and TRBJ2-5; possible D gene TRBD2, 6 bases. Germline loops: CDR1 LGHNA, CDR2 YSLEER. There are 17 residues in the CDR3. The V gene lost 0 bases and the J gene lost 0 bases, with 14 bases spanning the gap. The CDR3 coding sequence is TGCGCCAGCAGCCAAGACCGGACTACTCTGTACCAAGAGACCCAGTACTTC. Amino acid sequence: CASSQDRTTLYQETQYF.

The chain is built from TRBV25-1 and TRBJ1-2; D is undetermined. Trimming took off 1 base at V and 7 bases at J, with 10 bases between the two ends. Germline V gene lookup returns CDR1 MGHDK and CDR2 SYGVNS. The CDR3 length is 13 residues. For the CDR3, the DNA is TGTGCCAGCAGTGAATTTGGTGTTGGTGGCTACACCTTC. This sequence encodes CASSEFGVGGYTF.

This rearrangement joins TRBV4-3 to TRBJ1-6; 9 positions agree with TRBD1. CDR1 and CDR2 (germline): LGHNA, YSLEER. Unmatched junction bases numbered 6, after V lost 4 bases and J lost 8 bases. The CDR3 covers 15 residues. CDR3 nucleotide sequence: TGCGCCAGCAGCCCAAAAGACAGGGGGGATTCACCCCTCCACTTT. This sequence encodes CASSPKDRGDSPLHF.

The rearrangement joins TRBV5-1 to TRBJ1-2; no firm D call. The CDR3 loop spans 12 amino acids. Germline assignment: CDR1 SGHRS and CDR2 YFSETQ. Trimming cost V 0 bases and J 6 bases, with 6 bases left between them. The CDR3 DNA sequence: TGCGCCAGCAGCTTGGGAGGTAATGGCTACACCTTC. It is translated as CASSLGGNGYTF.

This chain connects TRBV13 to TRBJ2-1; 9 bases align to TRBD2. The germline V gene has CDR1 PRHDT and CDR2 FYEKMQ (reference sequence). The junction had 6 bases not matched to a gene; V was cut back by 5 bases and J by 4 bases. CDR3 length: 15 amino acids. DNA for the CDR3: TGTGCCAGCAGCCCCTTTGCGGGGGGGTACAATGAGCAGTTCTTC. Amino acids: CASSPFAGGYNEQFF.

This sequence joins TRBV9 and TRBJ2-1; unclear D gene. Per germline, CDR1 SGDLS and CDR2 YYNGEE. The CDR3 length is 13 residues. V gave up 3 bases and J gave up 8 bases, with 12 bases separating them. DNA of the CDR3: TGTGCCAGCAGCGGGCACAACTCCGATGAGCAGTTCTTC. Translated: CASSGHNSDEQFF.